The present T cell receptor beta chain was sequenced within a study of Graves' ophthalmopathy and Graves' hyperthyroidism. CDR3 regions of TCR beta were amplified from RNA transcripts. HTBI primers were used in a first-round RT-PCR, which preceded a second-round multiplex PCR. TCRdb passed the multiplex PCR reads through MiXCR, listing each CDR3 protein once. The sample shows some 380,000 distinct CDR3 sequences, approximately 15% of them seen only once. It was on clinical symptoms, serum thyroxine, TRAb, thyroid ultrasound and orbital computed tomography that diagnosis relied. This clonotype was counted ten times or more. The receptor was isolated from a woman between 18 and 30 years old with stable Graves' hyperthyroidism. The sequenced material came from peripheral blood.

The CDR3 sequence is CATSRGRQWPQHF. CDR3 sequence (DNA): TGTGCCACCAGCAGGGGTAGACAGTGGCCCCAGCATTTT. V and J are TRBV15 and TRBJ1-5; weak D call: TRBD1 (5 bases). V was clipped by 3 bases and J by 9 bases, with 12 bases between them. The CDR3 totals 13 residues. Germline CDR1 is LNHNV and CDR2 is YYDKDF (reference sequence).